This TCR beta chain is drawn from a study of Tregs in tolerant kidney transplant recipients. Overall study findings and caveats: Tregs expanded with activated donor B cells seemed most donor-specific. Validation in larger populations is needed because few patients were studied.

Unstimulated regulatory T cells (CD4+CD25+CD127-), CD4+CD25- non-regulatory cells, CD4 and CD8 cells were FACS-sorted from thawed PBMCs. Sequencing used immunoSEQ multiplex PCR; TCRdb keeps in-frame clones, though not all of them. This table has tens of thousands of clones, about 83% appearing once. The CDR3 runs 14 residues. V gave up 1 base and J gave up 7 bases; unmatched junction bases: 1. CDR1 LNHDA and CDR2 SQIVND come from the germline V gene (reference sequence). A note on this clone: What it binds is unknown.

This chain joins TRBV19 and TRBJ2-2; TRBD2 matches 9 bases. This sequence originates from a human donor in good health. Sequencing was done on a sample of CD4+ T cells from blood. The CDR3: CASSIGLAVGELFF. Written as DNA, the CDR3 is TGTGCCAGTAGTATAGGACTAGCGGTCGGGGAGCTGTTTTTT.